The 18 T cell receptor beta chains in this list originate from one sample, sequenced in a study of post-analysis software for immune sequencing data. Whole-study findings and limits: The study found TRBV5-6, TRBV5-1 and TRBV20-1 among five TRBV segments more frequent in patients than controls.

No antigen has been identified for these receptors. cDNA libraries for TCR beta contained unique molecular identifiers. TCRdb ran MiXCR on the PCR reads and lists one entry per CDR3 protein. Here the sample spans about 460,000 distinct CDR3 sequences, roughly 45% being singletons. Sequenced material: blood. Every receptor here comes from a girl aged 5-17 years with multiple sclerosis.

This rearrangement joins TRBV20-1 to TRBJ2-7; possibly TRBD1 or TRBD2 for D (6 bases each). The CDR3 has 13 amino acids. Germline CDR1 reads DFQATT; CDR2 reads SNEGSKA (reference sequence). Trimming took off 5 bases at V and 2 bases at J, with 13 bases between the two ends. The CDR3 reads CSAREGGAYEQYF. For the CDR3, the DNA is TGCAGTGCTCGCGAGGGGGGAGCCTACGAGCAGTACTTC.

The CDR3 protein is CASSSTSGSVYEQFF. The CDR3 DNA follows: TGTGCCAGCAGCTCGACTAGCGGGAGTGTTTATGAGCAGTTCTTC. V and J are TRBV7-3 and TRBJ2-1; 12 bases match TRBD2. CDR1 and CDR2 (germline): SGHTA, FQGTGA. J gave up 8 bases and V 4 bases, and 6 bases lay outside the gene matches. The CDR3 runs 15 residues.

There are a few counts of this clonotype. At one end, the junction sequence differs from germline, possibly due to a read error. CDR3 DNA sequence: TGCAGTGCTAGAGATACCCTAGCGGTGAGCTCCTACAGTGAGCAGTTCTTC. Encoded protein: CSARDTLAVSSYSEQFF. V is TRBV20-1 and J is TRBJ2-1; 7 bases line up with TRBD2. Germline CDR1 reads DFQATT; CDR2 reads SNEGSKA (reference sequence). The length of the CDR3 is 17 residues.

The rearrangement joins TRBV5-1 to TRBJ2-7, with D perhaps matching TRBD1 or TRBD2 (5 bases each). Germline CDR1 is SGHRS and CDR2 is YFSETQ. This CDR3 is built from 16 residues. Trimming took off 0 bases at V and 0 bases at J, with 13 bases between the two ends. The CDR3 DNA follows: TGCGCCAGCAGCTTGGCCGGGACGGCAAGCTCCTACGAGCAGTACTTC. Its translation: CASSLAGTASSYEQYF.

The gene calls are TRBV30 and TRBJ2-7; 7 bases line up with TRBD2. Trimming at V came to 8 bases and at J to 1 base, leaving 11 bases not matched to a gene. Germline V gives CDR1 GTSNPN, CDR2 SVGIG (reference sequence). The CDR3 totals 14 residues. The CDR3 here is CAIRLADTSYEQYF. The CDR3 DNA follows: TGTGCCATACGGCTAGCGGATACTTCCTACGAGCAGTACTTC.

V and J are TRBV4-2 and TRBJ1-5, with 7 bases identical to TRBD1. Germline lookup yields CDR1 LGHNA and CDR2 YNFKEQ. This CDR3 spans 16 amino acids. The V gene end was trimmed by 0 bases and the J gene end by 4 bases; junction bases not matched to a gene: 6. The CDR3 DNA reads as TGTGCCAGCAGCCAAGAAACAGGGGCAGGAAATCAGCCCCAGCATTTT. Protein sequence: CASSQETGAGNQPQHF.

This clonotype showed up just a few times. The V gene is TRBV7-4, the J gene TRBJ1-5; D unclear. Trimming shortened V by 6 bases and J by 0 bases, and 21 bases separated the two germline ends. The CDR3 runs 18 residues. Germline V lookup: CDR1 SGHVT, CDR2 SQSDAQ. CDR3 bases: TGTGCCAGCAGTCCTGAAGGAGATGACCTTTATAGCAATCAGCCCCAGCATTTT. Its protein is CASSPEGDDLYSNQPQHF.

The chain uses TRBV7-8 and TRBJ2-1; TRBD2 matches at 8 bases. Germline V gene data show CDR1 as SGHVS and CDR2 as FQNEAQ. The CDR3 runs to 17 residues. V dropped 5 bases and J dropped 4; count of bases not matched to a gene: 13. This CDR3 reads CASSTSAGERKYNEQFF. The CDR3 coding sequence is TGTGCCAGCAGCACCTCAGCGGGAGAGAGAAAATACAATGAGCAGTTCTTC.

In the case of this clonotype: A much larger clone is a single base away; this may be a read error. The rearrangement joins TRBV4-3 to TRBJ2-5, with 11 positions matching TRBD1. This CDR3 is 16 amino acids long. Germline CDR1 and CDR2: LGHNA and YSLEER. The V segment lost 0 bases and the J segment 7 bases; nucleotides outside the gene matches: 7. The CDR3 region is CASSQEWTGGAMTQYF. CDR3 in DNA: TGCGCCAGCAGCCAAGAGTGGACAGGGGGCGCAATGACCCAGTACTTC.

In DNA, the CDR3 is TGTGCCAGCAGCTTACCCGACAGGGGCCTGAGCAGCGAGCAGTTCTTC. Amino acids: CASSLPDRGLSSEQFF. The chain carries TRBV7-8 and TRBJ2-1; 8 bases are a match to TRBD1. The V segment lost 2 bases and the J segment 10 bases; nucleotides outside the gene matches: 13. This CDR3 contains 16 residues. CDR1 is SGHVS and CDR2 is FQNEAQ in the germline V gene.

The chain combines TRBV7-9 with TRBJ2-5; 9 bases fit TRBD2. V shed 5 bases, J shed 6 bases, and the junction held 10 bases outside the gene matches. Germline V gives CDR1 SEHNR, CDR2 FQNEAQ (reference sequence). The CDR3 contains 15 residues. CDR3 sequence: CASSPPGTSSKTQYF. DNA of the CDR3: TGTGCCAGCAGCCCCCCCGGGACTAGCTCGAAGACCCAGTACTTC.

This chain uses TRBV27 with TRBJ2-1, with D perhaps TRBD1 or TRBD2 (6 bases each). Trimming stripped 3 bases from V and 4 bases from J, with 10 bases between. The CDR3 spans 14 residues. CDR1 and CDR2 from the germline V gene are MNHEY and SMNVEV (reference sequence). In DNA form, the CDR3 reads TGTGCCAGCAGTTTGAGGGGGGCTTACAATGAGCAGTTCTTC. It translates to CASSLRGAYNEQFF.

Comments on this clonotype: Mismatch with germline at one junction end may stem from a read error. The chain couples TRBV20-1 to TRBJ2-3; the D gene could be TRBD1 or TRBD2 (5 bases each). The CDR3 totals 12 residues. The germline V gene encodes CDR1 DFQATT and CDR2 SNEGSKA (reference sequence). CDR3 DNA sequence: TGCAGTGTTAGAGAGGGGTTGGATACGCAGTATTTT. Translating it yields CSVREGLDTQYF.

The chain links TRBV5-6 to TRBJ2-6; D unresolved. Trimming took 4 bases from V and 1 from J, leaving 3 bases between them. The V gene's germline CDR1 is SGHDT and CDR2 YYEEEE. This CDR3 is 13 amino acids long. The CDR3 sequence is CASSQSGANVLTF. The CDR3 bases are TGTGCCAGCAGCCAGTCTGGGGCCAACGTCCTGACTTTC.

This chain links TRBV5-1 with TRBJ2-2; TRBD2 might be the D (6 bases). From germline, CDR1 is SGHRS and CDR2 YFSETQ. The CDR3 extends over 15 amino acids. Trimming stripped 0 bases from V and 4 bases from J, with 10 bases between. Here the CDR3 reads CASSLDTGVTGELFF. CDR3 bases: TGCGCCAGCAGCTTGGATACGGGGGTCACCGGGGAGCTGTTTTTT.

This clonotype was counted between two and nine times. The CDR3 region is CSVVPTGDIQETQYF. CDR3 nucleotide sequence: TGCAGCGTTGTCCCGACAGGGGATATCCAAGAGACCCAGTACTTC. The J gene is TRBJ2-5, the V gene TRBV29-1, with 8 nucleotides matching TRBD1. The CDR3 is made up of 15 amino acids. Germline loops: CDR1 SQVTM, CDR2 ANQGSEA. J gave up 1 base and V 4 bases, and 8 bases lay outside the gene matches. The full variable domain, its missing parts supplied by reference TRBV29-1 and TRBJ2-5, is SAVISQKPSRDICQRGTSLTIQCQVDSQVTMMFWYRQQPGQSLTLIATANQGSEATYESGFVIDKFPISRPNLTFSTLTVSNMSPEDSSIYLCSVVPTGDIQETQYFGPGTRLLVL.

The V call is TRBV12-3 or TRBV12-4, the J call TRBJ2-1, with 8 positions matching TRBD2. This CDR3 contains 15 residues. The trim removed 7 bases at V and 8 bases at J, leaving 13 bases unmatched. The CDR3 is CASNLRGGWGDEQFF. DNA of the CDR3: TGTGCCAGCAATCTCCGGGGGGGATGGGGCGATGAGCAGTTCTTC.

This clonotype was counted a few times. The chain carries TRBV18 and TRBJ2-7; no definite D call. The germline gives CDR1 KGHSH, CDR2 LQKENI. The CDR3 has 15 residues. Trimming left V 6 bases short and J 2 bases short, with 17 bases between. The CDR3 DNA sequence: TGTGCCAGCTCCTCCGTCAACAATCCAACCTACGAGCAGTACTTC. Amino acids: CASSSVNNPTYEQYF.